These 5 T cell receptor beta chains came from one sample sequenced in a study of OX40 agonist ivuxolimab in advanced cancers. Using immunoSEQ multiplex PCR, the repertoire was profiled, and TCRdb retains in-frame clones only, with some absent. Of 42,000 or so clones in the sample, 82% are singletons; the top ten hold approximately 25%. This material consisted of CD4+ or CD8+ T cells sorted from blood, taken in a trial of the OX40 agonist ivuxolimab. These TCRs come from an adult with an advanced solid tumor such as melanoma, head and neck, liver or kidney cancer.

The chain uses TRBV28 and TRBJ2-7, with 9 bases aligning to TRBD1. The V segment lost 5 bases and the J segment 6 bases; nucleotides outside the gene matches: 14. Germline V gene sequence: CDR1 MDHEN, CDR2 SYDVKM. The CDR3 length is 16 residues. The CDR3 here is CASSRPTTGGIGEQYF. The DNA of the CDR3 is TGTGCCAGCAGTAGACCCACGACAGGGGGGATCGGCGAGCAGTACTTC.

The chain couples TRBV4-3 to TRBJ1-4; 8 nucleotides line up with TRBD1. V dropped 5 bases and J dropped 2; count of bases not matched to a gene: 4. This CDR3 contains 15 residues. The germline V gene has CDR1 LGHNA and CDR2 YSLEER. The CDR3 reads CASSLRTGTNEKLFF. CDR3 coding DNA: TGCGCCAGCAGCTTACGGACAGGGACTAATGAAAAACTGTTTTTT.

The chain couples TRBV7-2 to TRBJ1-5; possibly TRBD1 for D (5 bases). This CDR3 region has 15 residues. Trimming took off 3 bases at V and 7 bases at J, with 16 bases between the two ends. CDR1 and CDR2 from the germline V gene are SGHTA and FQGNSA. CDR3 amino acids: CASSFGHRREQPQHF. CDR3 in DNA: TGTGCCAGCAGCTTTGGACACCGGAGGGAACAGCCCCAGCATTTT.

The chain couples TRBV9 to TRBJ1-6; D unresolved. The V and J ends lost 4 bases and 10 bases respectively, with 18 bases between them. Germline V lookup: CDR1 SGDLS, CDR2 YYNGEE. The CDR3 extends over 15 amino acids. This chain's CDR3 is CASSPGLTAGSPLHF. The DNA of the CDR3 is TGTGCCAGCAGCCCCGGACTGACGGCTGGATCACCCCTCCACTTT. Looking up the rest from reference TRBV9 and TRBJ1-6 gives the full variable domain: DSGVTQTPKHLITATGQRVTLRCSPRSGDLSVYWYQQSLDQGLQFLIQYYNGEERAKGNILERFSAQQFPDLHSELNLSSLELGDSALYFCASSPGLTAGSPLHFGNGTRLTVT.

This chain joins TRBV19 and TRBJ1-5; D may be TRBD1 (5 bases). The CDR3 consists of 15 residues. CDR1 and CDR2 from the germline V gene are LNHDA and SQIVND (reference sequence). V was cut by 8 bases and J by 3 bases, with 17 bases left in between. CDR3 residues: CASLHSGRPNQPQHF. Written as DNA, the CDR3 is TGTGCCAGTCTGCATTCGGGACGGCCCAATCAGCCCCAGCATTTT.